This paragraph reports one T cell receptor beta chain. Under the authors' procedure: Reference gene primer amplification gave nucleated cell count estimates. Data came from immunoSEQ multiplex PCR; TCRdb stores just in-frame clones and leaves some out. The V and J calls and clone size were taken over from that table, and D and trimming were inferred from the DNA. The profile shows about 140,000 clones, approximately 73% of them singletons. The V end was cut by 3 bases, the J end by 1 base, with 7 bases between. This CDR3 is 13 amino acids long. Germline CDR1 and CDR2: SEHNR and FQNEAQ (reference sequence). The sample belongs to a study of blood T cell repertoires in COVID-19. Looking at the study overall: COVID-19 samples from acute and convalescent phases originated in the United States, Italy and Spain. T cells, B-cell-depleted T cells, or PBMCs supplied cDNA or gDNA.

The gene calls are TRBV7-9 and TRBJ2-7; D ambiguous. The sequencing sample was made of peripheral blood. The receptor's source is a man in his fifties or sixties with acute or convalescent COVID-19. The CDR3 nucleotides are TGTGCCAGCAGCTTGGGCCTATCCTACGAGCAGTACTTC. It encodes CASSLGLSYEQYF. Full variable domain (outside the CDR3, taken from reference TRBV7-9 and TRBJ2-7): DTGVSQNPRHKITKRGQNVTFRCDPISEHNRLYWYRQTLGQGPEFLTYFQNEAQLEKSRLLSDRFSAERPKGSFSTLEIQRTEQGDSAMYLCASSLGLSYEQYFGPGTRLTVT.